The next 13 T cell receptor beta chains were all read from a single sample in a study of CD8+CD57+ T cells in acquired aplastic anemia. Profiles of TCR beta VDJ and CDR3 were generated from a genomic DNA template. TCRdb fed the reads into MiXCR, producing one record per CDR3 protein. The data show about 420,000 distinct CDR3 sequences, roughly 68% seen once. Sequenced: sorted CD4+, CD8+, or CD8+CD57+ T cells (not recorded which) from PBMCs. The source of these receptors is a human donor in good health, serving as a control.

The chain employs TRBV7-2 and TRBJ2-1; possible D gene TRBD2, 6 bases. The CDR3 covers 17 residues. Germline V lookup: CDR1 SGHTA, CDR2 FQGNSA. Trimming took 3 bases from V and 7 from J, leaving 22 bases between them. DNA for the CDR3: TGTGCCAGCAGCTTCGGGAGAATAGCAGGTGGGCTGAATGAGCAGTTCTTC. Translating it yields CASSFGRIAGGLNEQFF.

The chain combines TRBV7-2 with TRBJ1-5; D perhaps matches TRBD1 (6 bases). V was pared by 5 bases and J by 4 bases, with 21 bases between. Germline CDR1 reads SGHTA; CDR2 reads FQGNSA. The CDR3 extends over 17 amino acids. As DNA, the CDR3 is TGTGCCAGCAGCACAGAAGAGGGAGGGGACACGAATCAGCCCCAGCATTTT. Protein: CASSTEEGGDTNQPQHF.

The V and J genes are TRBV12-3 or TRBV12-4 and TRBJ2-3; D uncertain. Trimming took off 5 bases at V and 1 base at J, with 10 bases between the two ends. CDR3 length: 14 residues. The CDR3 DNA is TGTGCCAGCAGTGAAGGGTTGGGCACAGATACGCAGTATTTT. Its translation: CASSEGLGTDTQYF.

This chain joins TRBV2 and TRBJ1-1; the match to TRBD1 covers 12 bases. Per the germline V gene, CDR1 is SNHLY and CDR2 is FYNNEI. Germline trimming cut 4 bases from V and 12 bases from J; bases unmatched to any gene: 6. This CDR3 has 13 residues. CDR3 DNA: TGTGCCAGCAGTGGGGGACAGGGGGCGCCAACTTTCTTT. Its translation is CASSGGQGAPTFF.

Concerning this clonotype itself: No conserved phenylalanine or tryptophan is present at the end of the CDR3, so a read error is the likely explanation. The DNA is omitted, as the CDR3 cannot be located on it reliably, and the CDR3 follows TCRdb's listing. This chain uses TRBV7-6 with TRBJ2-5; TRBD1 was called by the table and not checked on the DNA. Germline V gives CDR1 SGHVS, CDR2 FNYEAQ. The CDR3 has 13 residues if both end residues are counted. CDR3 sequence: CARTGRGEEDTQY.

This sequence joins TRBV10-3 and TRBJ1-3; TRBD1 might be the D (5 bases). The CDR3 runs 15 residues. From germline, CDR1 is ENHRY and CDR2 SYGVKD. V shed 6 bases and J shed 0 bases, with 12 bases lying between them. This CDR3 reads CAIRDGTSSGNTIYF. As DNA, the CDR3 is TGTGCCATCAGGGACGGGACGAGCTCTGGAAACACCATATATTTT.

V gene TRBV7-2 combines with J gene TRBJ2-7, with 8 bases lining up with TRBD2. The CDR3 length is 15 residues. CDR1 SGHTA and CDR2 FQGNSA come from the germline V gene. V was pared by 5 bases and J by 2 bases, with 8 bases of the junction left unmatched. CDR3 protein: CASSRTRGGPYEQYF. CDR3 in DNA: TGTGCCAGCAGCCGGACCCGCGGGGGGCCCTACGAGCAGTACTTC.

The chain is built from TRBV11-2 and TRBJ2-7, with 8 bases matching TRBD2. The CDR3 runs 13 residues. Trimming cost V 9 bases and J 3 bases; bases outside gene matches: 7. Germline V gives CDR1 SGHAT, CDR2 FQNNGV. Written as DNA, the CDR3 is TGTGCCAGTGGACTAGCTGGTAGCTACGAGCAGTACTTC. Translation: CASGLAGSYEQYF.

Note on this clonotype: Because it lacks the conserved phenylalanine or tryptophan at the end, this CDR3 is likely a read error. The limits of the CDR3 on the DNA are not certain, so only TCRdb's listed CDR3 is given. The chain employs TRBV7-2 and TRBJ1-2. Germline V CDR1 and CDR2: SGHTA, FQGNSA. The CDR3 region is 13 residues in length, termini included. CDR3 loop: CAISGKVDSYEQY.

The table lists this clonotype with a few counts. V is TRBV9 and J is TRBJ2-1, with 7 bases aligning to TRBD1. The J segment lost 12 bases and the V segment lost 3 bases, leaving 3 bases of the junction unmatched. The CDR3 contains 11 residues. Looked up from germline, CDR1 is SGDLS and CDR2 is YYNGEE. CDR3: CASSDHRGQFF. CDR3 nucleotide sequence: TGTGCCAGCAGCGATCACAGGGGGCAGTTCTTC. Full variable domain (rest looked up from reference TRBV9 and TRBJ2-1): DSGVTQTPKHLITATGQRVTLRCSPRSGDLSVYWYQQSLDQGLQFLIQYYNGEERAKGNILERFSAQQFPDLHSELNLSSLELGDSALYFCASSDHRGQFFGPGTRLTVL.

Details on this clonotype: One base away lies a much larger clone, so this may be a sequencing read error. The J gene is TRBJ1-3, the V gene TRBV12-3 or TRBV12-4; D is undetermined. This CDR3 is built from 14 residues. The CDR3 DNA is TGCGCCAGCAGCCTTAAGCCAGCGGGAAACACCATATATTTT. Translation gives CASSLKPAGNTIYF.

This sequence joins TRBV20-1 and TRBJ2-5; 7 bases agree with TRBD1. CDR3 length equals 13 residues. V trimming: 6 bases; J trimming: 5 bases; junction bases outside the gene matches: 9. The germline CDR1 and CDR2 sequences are DFQATT and SNEGSKA (reference sequence). The CDR3 is CSARPTGDETQYF. The CDR3 coding sequence is TGCAGTGCCAGACCTACAGGGGACGAGACCCAGTACTTC.

This chain links TRBV12-3 or TRBV12-4 with TRBJ2-1, with 9 nucleotides matching TRBD2. The CDR3 is 14 amino acids. V was clipped by 7 bases and J by 6 bases; unmatched bases: 7. The CDR3, as DNA: TGTGCCAGCAATCGCGGGGGGGCCTTCAATGAGCAGTTCTTC. Translation gives CASNRGGAFNEQFF.